This TCR beta chain was sequenced during a study of T cell changes during pregnancy in multiple sclerosis. Sequencing was performed with immunoSEQ multiplex PCR; in TCRdb, only in-frame clones are kept and a portion is missing. The sample yields 100,000 or so clones, approximately 90% seen once. With 6 bases clipped from V and 8 bases from J, the junction kept 10 bases outside the gene matches. The CDR3 extends over 14 amino acids. Germline V gene lookup returns CDR1 SEHNR and CDR2 FQNEAQ (reference sequence). This sample comprised peripheral blood, obtained in the second trimester of pregnancy. The chain couples TRBV7-9 to TRBJ1-2; 9 nucleotides match TRBD1. The clonotype comes from a female donor with multiple sclerosis, enrolled in a pregnancy study. CDR3 protein: CASSTGGADIGYTF. CDR3 nucleotides: TGTGCCAGCAGTACAGGGGGCGCAGATATAGGCTACACCTTC.